This T cell receptor beta chain was profiled in a study of blood T cell repertoires in COVID-19. As for the study in general: The study drew acute and convalescent COVID-19 samples from the United States, Italy and Spain. PBMCs, B-cell-depleted T cells, or T cells were the source of the cDNA or gDNA that made up the material.

Authors' analysis steps: Using reference gene primer amplification, nucleated cell counts were estimated. The protocol was immunoSEQ multiplex PCR, while the TCRdb copy is restricted to in-frame clones and leaves out a portion. That table supplies the V and J calls and clone size; D and trimming were determined from the DNA. The data contain some 120,000 clones, 65% to 85% of them seen just once; the ten biggest clones take up more than 1.5%. This CDR3 has 13 amino acids. Per germline, CDR1 MNHEY and CDR2 SMNVEV (reference sequence). V dropped 7 bases and J dropped 6; count of bases not matched to a gene: 6.

The gene calls are TRBV27 and TRBJ1-2, with 9 nucleotides matching TRBD1. The sample taken for sequencing was peripheral blood. This receptor was obtained from a man between 65 and 79 years old with acute or convalescent COVID-19. In nucleotides, the CDR3 is TGTGCCAGCAAGTACAGGGGGCTTGATGGCTACACCTTC. Its translation is CASKYRGLDGYTF.